Following are 8 T cell receptor beta chains from one sample sequenced in a study of blood T cells in healthy people across ages. The second PCR ran roughly 7 to 12 cycles with a sample-barcoded 5' primer and J-beta primers. TCRdb fed the 5' RACE reads into MiXCR, producing one record per CDR3 protein. The table lists some 900,000 distinct CDR3 sequences, around 28% of them singletons. The sample taken for sequencing was blood. Receptor source: a woman older than 75 in good health.

Remarks on this clonotype: The CDR3 does not close with the conserved phenylalanine or tryptophan, likely indicating a read error. V is TRBV6-5 and J is TRBJ2-5; possibly TRBD1 for D (5 bases). This CDR3 region has 13 residues. In germline, CDR1 is MNHEY, CDR2 SVGAGI. The CDR3 DNA sequence: TGTGCCAGCACCGCCCCAGGGAAAGAGACTCAGTACTGC. Translation gives CASTAPGKETQYC.

The chain combines TRBV28 with TRBJ2-7; the D gene is possibly TRBD1 (6 bases). Germline CDR1 is MDHEN and CDR2 is SYDVKM. The CDR3 is 14 amino acids. V lost 1 base, J lost 10 bases, and 17 bases lay in between. The CDR3 region has the DNA TGTGCCAGCAGTTTATCCCAGGGACAAGAGGCCCAGTACTTC. Amino acids: CASSLSQGQEAQYF. Filled out from reference TRBV28 and TRBJ2-7, the complete variable domain reads DVKVTQSSRYLVKRTGEKVFLECVQDMDHENMFWYRQDPGLGLRLIYFSYDVKMKEKGDIPEGYSVSREKKERFSLILESASTNQTSMYLCASSLSQGQEAQYFGPGTRLTVT.

This clonotype was recorded many times. The chain recombines TRBV29-1 with TRBJ2-1; TRBD1 agrees at 10 bases. The CDR3 extends over 12 amino acids. The V gene's germline CDR1 is SQVTM and CDR2 ANQGSEA. The V and J ends lost 7 bases and 8 bases, in that order; junction bases with no gene match: 5. For the CDR3, the DNA is TGCAGCGCCGGGACAGGGGTCCATGAGCAGTTCTTC. Protein: CSAGTGVHEQFF.

In this sample, this clonotype turned up many times. The chain carries TRBV5-6 and TRBJ2-7, with D unclear. The CDR3 sequence is 14 residues long. Deletions cut 2 bases from V and 0 bases from J, with 9 bases between. CDR1 and CDR2 (germline): SGHDT, YYEEEE. The CDR3 sequence: CASSFSASSYEQYF. The CDR3 nucleotides are TGTGCCAGCAGCTTCAGCGCAAGCTCCTACGAGCAGTACTTC.

Remarks on this clonotype: This is likely a read error, given that the CDR3 carries no conserved phenylalanine or tryptophan at its end. Because the CDR3's place on the DNA is in doubt, the DNA is left out and the CDR3 is given as listed by TCRdb. The CDR3 here is CATSSDSRGIGDGYTFGS. The chain is built from TRBV15 and TRBJ2-1; TRBD2 is the table's D call and was not checked against the DNA. The CDR3 sequence runs 18 residues, both termini included. CDR1 is LNHNV and CDR2 is YYDKDF in the germline V gene (reference sequence).

The J gene is TRBJ1-2, the V gene TRBV6-2 or TRBV6-3, with 9 bases aligning to TRBD1. The ends lost 6 bases at V and 3 bases at J; junction bases unmatched: 8. The germline V gene encodes CDR1 MNHEY and CDR2 SVGEGT. The CDR3 extends over 15 amino acids. CDR3: CASSNGQGLDYGYTF. The CDR3 DNA reads as TGTGCCAGCAGCAACGGACAGGGGTTGGACTATGGCTACACCTTC.

This clonotype was seen repeatedly, ten times or more. The chain joins TRBV28 to TRBJ2-5; D possibly corresponds to TRBD1 (6 bases). Trimming shortened V by 5 bases and J by 2 bases, and 12 bases separated the two germline ends. Germline-derived CDR1 and CDR2 are MDHEN and SYDVKM. The CDR3 has 14 residues. In nucleotides, the CDR3 is TGTGCCAGCAGTACCTTGGACAGACAAGAGACCCAGTACTTC. Encoded protein: CASSTLDRQETQYF. Using reference TRBV28 and TRBJ2-5 for the parts outside the CDR3, the full variable domain is DVKVTQSSRYLVKRTGEKVFLECVQDMDHENMFWYRQDPGLGLRLIYFSYDVKMKEKGDIPEGYSVSREKKERFSLILESASTNQTSMYLCASSTLDRQETQYFGPGTRLLVL.

This clonotype was seen ten or more times. This rearrangement joins TRBV7-2 to TRBJ2-3, with 9 bases that match TRBD2. The trim removed 4 bases at V and 3 bases at J, leaving 5 bases unmatched. The CDR3 is 15 amino acids. Germline lookup yields CDR1 SGHTA and CDR2 FQGNSA. The CDR3 loop is CASSSGTSKTDTQYF. In nucleotides, the CDR3 is TGTGCCAGCAGCTCCGGGACTAGCAAGACAGATACGCAGTATTTT.